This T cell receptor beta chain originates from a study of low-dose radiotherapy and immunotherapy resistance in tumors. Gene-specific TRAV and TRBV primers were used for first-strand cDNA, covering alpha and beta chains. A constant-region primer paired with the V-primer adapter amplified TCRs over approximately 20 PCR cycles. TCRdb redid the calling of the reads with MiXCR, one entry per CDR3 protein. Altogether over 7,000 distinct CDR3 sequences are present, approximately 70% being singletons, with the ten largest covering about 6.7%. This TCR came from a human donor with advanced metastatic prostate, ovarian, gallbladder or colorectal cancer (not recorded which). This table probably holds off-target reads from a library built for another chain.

The CDR3 coding sequence is TGCGCCAGCAGTATCAACGGGCTAGACATTCAGTACTTC. This codes for CASSINGLDIQYF. This rearrangement joins TRBV5-1 to TRBJ2-4, with D unresolved. CDR3 length: 13 amino acids. Trimming took 5 bases from V and 8 from J, leaving 14 bases between them. Germline loops: CDR1 SGHRS, CDR2 YFSETQ.